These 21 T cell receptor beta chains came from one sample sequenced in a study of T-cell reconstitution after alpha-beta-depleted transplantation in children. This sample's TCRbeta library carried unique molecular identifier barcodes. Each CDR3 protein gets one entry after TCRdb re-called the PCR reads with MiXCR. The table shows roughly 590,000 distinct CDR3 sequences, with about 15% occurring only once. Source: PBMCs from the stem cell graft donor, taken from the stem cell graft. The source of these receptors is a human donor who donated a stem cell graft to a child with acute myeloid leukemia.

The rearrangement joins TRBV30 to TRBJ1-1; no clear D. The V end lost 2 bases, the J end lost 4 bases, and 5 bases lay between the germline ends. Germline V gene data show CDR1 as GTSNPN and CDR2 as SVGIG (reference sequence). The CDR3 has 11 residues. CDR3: CAWSPLTEAFF. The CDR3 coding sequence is TGTGCCTGGAGTCCCCTCACTGAAGCTTTCTTT.

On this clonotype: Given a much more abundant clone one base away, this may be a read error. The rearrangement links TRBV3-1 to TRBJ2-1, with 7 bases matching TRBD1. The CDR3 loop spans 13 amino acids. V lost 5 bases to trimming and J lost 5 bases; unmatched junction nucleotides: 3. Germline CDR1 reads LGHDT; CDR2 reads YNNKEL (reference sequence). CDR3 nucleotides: TGTGCCAGCAGCGGGGACAGCAACAATGAGCAGTTCTTC. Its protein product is CASSGDSNNEQFF.

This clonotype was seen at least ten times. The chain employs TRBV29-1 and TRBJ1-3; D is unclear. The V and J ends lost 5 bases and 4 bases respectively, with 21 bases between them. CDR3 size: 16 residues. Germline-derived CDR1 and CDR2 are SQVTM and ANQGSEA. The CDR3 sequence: CSVSSSAAARGNTIYF. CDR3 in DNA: TGCAGCGTTAGCTCGTCGGCCGCCGCTCGAGGAAACACCATATATTTT.

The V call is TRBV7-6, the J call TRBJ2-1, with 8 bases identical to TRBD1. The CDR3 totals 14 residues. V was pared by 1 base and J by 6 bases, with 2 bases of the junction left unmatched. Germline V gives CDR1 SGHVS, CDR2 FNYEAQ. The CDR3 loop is CASSLVTGGNEQFF. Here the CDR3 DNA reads TGTGCCAGCAGCTTAGTCACAGGGGGCAATGAGCAGTTCTTC.

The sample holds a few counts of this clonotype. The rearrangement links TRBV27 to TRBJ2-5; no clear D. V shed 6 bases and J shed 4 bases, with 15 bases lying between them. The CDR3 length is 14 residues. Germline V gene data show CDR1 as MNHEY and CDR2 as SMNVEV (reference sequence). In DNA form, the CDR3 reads TGTGCCAGCAGCCCCCGGTTTCGGGCAGAGACCCAGTACTTC. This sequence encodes CASSPRFRAETQYF.

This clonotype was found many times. The DNA of the CDR3 is TGTGCCATCAGTGCTGGAAGTCACGAGCAGTACGTC. Its translation is CAISAGSHEQYV. The V call is TRBV10-3, the J call TRBJ2-7; no clear D gene. Germline CDR1 is ENHRY and CDR2 is SYGVKD. This CDR3 contains 12 residues. V lost 4 bases and J 5 bases, leaving 9 bases between the germline ends.

In DNA form, the CDR3 reads TGTGCCAGCAGCCACCGGGTAGGGAGTCAGCCCCAGCATTTT. Its protein product is CASSHRVGSQPQHF. This sequence joins TRBV7-2 and TRBJ1-5; the D is unclear. The CDR3 extends over 14 amino acids. From germline, CDR1 is SGHTA and CDR2 FQGNSA. Trimming shortened V by 5 bases and J by 6 bases, and 14 bases separated the two germline ends.

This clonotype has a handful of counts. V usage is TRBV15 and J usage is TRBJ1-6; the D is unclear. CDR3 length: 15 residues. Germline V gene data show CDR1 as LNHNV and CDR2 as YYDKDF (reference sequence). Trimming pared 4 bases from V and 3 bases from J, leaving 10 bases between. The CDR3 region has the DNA TGTGCCACCAGCACGACACGAAACTATAATTCACCCCTCCACTTT. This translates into CATSTTRNYNSPLHF.

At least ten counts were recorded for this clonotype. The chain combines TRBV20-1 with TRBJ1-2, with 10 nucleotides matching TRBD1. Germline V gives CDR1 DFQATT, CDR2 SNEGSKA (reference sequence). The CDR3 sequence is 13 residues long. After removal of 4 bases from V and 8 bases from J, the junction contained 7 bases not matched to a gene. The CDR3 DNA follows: TGCAGTGCTACGGACAGGGGGACGCGCGGCTACACCTTC. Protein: CSATDRGTRGYTF.

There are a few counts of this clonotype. The CDR3 reads CASAQPPLHF. The CDR3 DNA follows: TGTGCCAGCGCCCAACCACCCCTCCACTTT. V is TRBV6-1 and J is TRBJ1-6; D remains ambiguous. The CDR3 contains 10 residues. The V gene's germline CDR1 is MNHNS and CDR2 SASEGT. Trimming left V 8 bases short and J 11 bases short, with 7 bases between.

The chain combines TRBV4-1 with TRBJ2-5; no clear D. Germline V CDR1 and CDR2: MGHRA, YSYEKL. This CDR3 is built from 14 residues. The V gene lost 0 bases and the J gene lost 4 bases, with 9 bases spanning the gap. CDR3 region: CASSQDSNLETQYF. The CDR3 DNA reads TGCGCCAGCAGCCAAGACAGTAATTTAGAGACCCAGTACTTC.

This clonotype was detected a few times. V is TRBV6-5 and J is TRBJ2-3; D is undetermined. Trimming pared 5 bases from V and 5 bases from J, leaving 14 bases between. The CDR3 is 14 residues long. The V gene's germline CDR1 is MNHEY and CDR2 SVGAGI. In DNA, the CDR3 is TGTGCCAGCAGTACTGGTAGTGGGGAAGATACGCAGTATTTT. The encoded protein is CASSTGSGEDTQYF.

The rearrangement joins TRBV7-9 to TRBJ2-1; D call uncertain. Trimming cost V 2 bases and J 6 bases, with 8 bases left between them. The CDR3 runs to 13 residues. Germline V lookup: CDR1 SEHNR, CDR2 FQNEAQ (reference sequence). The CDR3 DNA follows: TGTGCCAGCAGCTTAAGCCTTCGCAATGAGCAGTTCTTC. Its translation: CASSLSLRNEQFF.

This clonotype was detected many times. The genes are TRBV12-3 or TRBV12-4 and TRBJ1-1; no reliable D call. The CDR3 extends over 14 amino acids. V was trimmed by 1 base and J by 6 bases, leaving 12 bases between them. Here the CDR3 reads CASSLEWTVPEAFF. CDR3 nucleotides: TGTGCCAGCAGTTTAGAGTGGACGGTTCCTGAAGCTTTCTTT.

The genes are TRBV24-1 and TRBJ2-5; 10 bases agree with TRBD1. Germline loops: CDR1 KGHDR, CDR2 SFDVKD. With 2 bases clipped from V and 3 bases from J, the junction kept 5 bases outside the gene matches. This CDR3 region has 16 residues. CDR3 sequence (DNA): TGTGCCACCAGTGATTGGGGACAGGGGAGGGAAGAGACCCAGTACTTC. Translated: CATSDWGQGREETQYF.

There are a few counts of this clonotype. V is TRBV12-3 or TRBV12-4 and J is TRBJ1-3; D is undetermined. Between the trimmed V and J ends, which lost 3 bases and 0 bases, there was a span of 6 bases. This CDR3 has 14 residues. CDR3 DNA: TGTGCCAGCAGTTTCGGGTACTCTGGAAACACCATATATTTT. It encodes CASSFGYSGNTIYF.

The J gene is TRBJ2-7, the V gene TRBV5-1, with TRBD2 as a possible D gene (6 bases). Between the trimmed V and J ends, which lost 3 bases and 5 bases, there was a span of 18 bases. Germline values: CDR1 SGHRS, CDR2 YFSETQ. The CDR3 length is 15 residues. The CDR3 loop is CASSSEGRDLDEQYV. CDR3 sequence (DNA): TGCGCCAGCAGCTCCGAGGGGCGGGACCTGGACGAGCAGTACGTC.

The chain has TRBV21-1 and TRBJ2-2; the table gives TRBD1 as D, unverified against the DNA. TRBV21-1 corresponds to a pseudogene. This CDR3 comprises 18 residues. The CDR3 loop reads CASRLHSQGETNTGELFF. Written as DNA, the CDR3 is TGTGCCAGCAGATTACACTCACAGGGGGAAACGAACACCGGGGAGCTGTTTTTT.

The CDR3 DNA is TGTGCCAGCAGCTCTCCGGAGGGAGGGCGTTACACAGATACGCAGCATTTT. It specifies CASSSPEGGRYTDTQHF. The chain couples TRBV5-5 to TRBJ2-3, with unresolved D. The last part of the DNA fits TRBJ1-5 better; the J call may be wrong. Per the germline V gene, CDR1 is SGHKS and CDR2 is YYEKEE (reference sequence). The CDR3 length is 17 residues.

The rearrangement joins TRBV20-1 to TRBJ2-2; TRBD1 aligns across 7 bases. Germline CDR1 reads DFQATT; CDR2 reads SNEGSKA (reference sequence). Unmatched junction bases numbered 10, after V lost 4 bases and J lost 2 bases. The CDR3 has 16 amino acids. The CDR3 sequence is CSAMEPTGPNTGELFF. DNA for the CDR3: TGCAGTGCTATGGAACCGACAGGGCCCAACACCGGGGAGCTGTTTTTT.

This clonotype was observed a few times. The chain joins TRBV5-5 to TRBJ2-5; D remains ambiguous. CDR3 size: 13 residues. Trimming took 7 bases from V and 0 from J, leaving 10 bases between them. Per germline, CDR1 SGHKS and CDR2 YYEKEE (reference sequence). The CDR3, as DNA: TGTGCCAGCCCGCGCGGATACCAAGAGACCCAGTACTTC. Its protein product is CASPRGYQETQYF.